This is a list of T cell receptor beta chains from one sample in a study of T cell responses to AZD1222 COVID-19 vaccine. TCRdb's copy holds only in-frame clones and misses some; the assay was immunoSEQ multiplex PCR. The data hold 140,000 to 150,000 clones, with about 92% observed a single time. The sequences come from peripheral blood, collected 28 days after the second AZD1222 dose. These receptors were collected from an adult who received the AZD1222 COVID-19 vaccine. Both conserved end residues are part of each CDR3. The D gene is left open where the match is weak. The size of a clone is reported for some rows only, either as once, few or many, or as a class for expanded clones.

V gene: TRBV14; CDR3 length: 14; clone size: NA; D gene: TRBD1; J gene: TRBJ1-5; CDR3 protein: CASSPTGVSQPQHF; CDR3 DNA: TGTGCCAGCAGCCCGACAGGGGTGAGTCAGCCCCAGCATTTT
V gene: TRBV7-9; CDR3 length: 17; clone size: NA; D gene: TRBD1; J gene: TRBJ1-2; CDR3 protein: CASSLSETGGVGYGYTF; CDR3 DNA: TGTGCCAGCAGCTTATCCGAGACAGGGGGCGTCGGCTATGGCTACACCTTC
V gene: TRBV7-2; CDR3 length: 15; clone size: NA; D gene: NA; J gene: TRBJ2-3; CDR3 protein: CASSLVRTSTDTQYF; CDR3 DNA: TGTGCCAGCAGCTTGGTGCGGACGAGCACAGATACGCAGTATTTT
V gene: TRBV11-1; CDR3 length: 15; clone size: NA; D gene: NA; J gene: TRBJ1-4; CDR3 protein: CASSLSGATNEKLFF; CDR3 DNA: TGTGCCAGCAGCTTAAGCGGAGCAACTAATGAAAAACTGTTTTTT
V gene: TRBV28; CDR3 length: 10; clone size: once; D gene: NA; J gene: TRBJ2-7; CDR3 protein: CASSQYEQYF; CDR3 DNA: TGTGCCAGCAGCCAATACGAGCAGTACTTC
V gene: TRBV4-1; CDR3 length: 14; clone size: once; D gene: NA; J gene: TRBJ2-7; CDR3 protein: CASSQEHGNYEQYF; CDR3 DNA: TGCGCCAGCAGCCAAGAACACGGAAACTACGAGCAGTACTTC
V gene: TRBV5-1; CDR3 length: 15; clone size: NA; D gene: TRBD2; J gene: TRBJ2-1; CDR3 protein: CASIPLSGGCNEQFF; CDR3 DNA: TGCGCCAGCATCCCCCTAAGCGGGGGCTGCAATGAGCAGTTCTTC
V gene: TRBV7-2; CDR3 length: 15; clone size: NA; D gene: TRBD1; J gene: TRBJ2-2; CDR3 protein: CASTFTGGGTGELFF; CDR3 DNA: TGTGCCAGCACCTTCACAGGGGGAGGCACCGGGGAGCTGTTTTTT
V gene: TRBV28; CDR3 length: 12; clone size: once; D gene: NA; J gene: TRBJ1-2; CDR3 protein: CASRTGAGGYTF; CDR3 DNA: TGTGCCAGCAGAACGGGGGCCGGAGGCTACACCTTC
V gene: TRBV4-3; CDR3 length: 15; clone size: NA; D gene: TRBD1; J gene: TRBJ2-7; CDR3 protein: CASSQDRGTGTEQYF; CDR3 DNA: TGCGCCAGCAGCCAAGATCGCGGGACAGGGACCGAGCAGTACTTC
V gene: TRBV29-1; CDR3 length: 14; clone size: NA; D gene: NA; J gene: TRBJ2-1; CDR3 protein: CSVEESGTYNEQFF; CDR3 DNA: TGCAGCGTTGAAGAGTCCGGGACCTACAATGAGCAGTTCTTC
V gene: TRBV4-3; CDR3 length: 15; clone size: NA; D gene: NA; J gene: TRBJ2-2; CDR3 protein: CASSQDTTPTGELFF; CDR3 DNA: TGCGCCAGCAGCCAAGATACGACCCCCACCGGGGAGCTGTTTTTT
V gene: TRBV7-2; CDR3 length: 15; clone size: NA; D gene: TRBD1; J gene: TRBJ1-2; CDR3 protein: CASSLPGGRNYGYTF; CDR3 DNA: TGTGCCAGCAGCTTACCAGGGGGGCGGAACTATGGCTACACCTTC
V gene: TRBV30; CDR3 length: 13; clone size: NA; D gene: NA; J gene: TRBJ1-2; CDR3 protein: CAWSVGEDYGYTF; CDR3 DNA: TGTGCCTGGAGTGTAGGGGAGGACTATGGCTACACCTTC
V gene: TRBV6-5; CDR3 length: 15; clone size: NA; D gene: TRBD1; J gene: TRBJ1-1; CDR3 protein: CASSHRGARDTEAFF; CDR3 DNA: TGTGCCAGCAGTCACAGGGGGGCGCGGGACACTGAAGCTTTCTTT
V gene: TRBV18; CDR3 length: 14; clone size: few; D gene: TRBD1; J gene: TRBJ1-3; CDR3 protein: CASATGTGGNTIYF; CDR3 DNA: TGTGCCAGCGCTACCGGGACAGGTGGAAACACCATATATTTT
V gene: TRBV19; CDR3 length: 16; clone size: NA; D gene: NA; J gene: TRBJ2-7; CDR3 protein: CASSIDGGGSSYEQYF; CDR3 DNA: TGTGCCAGTAGTATAGATGGTGGCGGGTCTTCCTACGAGCAGTACTTC
V gene: TRBV2; CDR3 length: 15; clone size: NA; D gene: NA; J gene: TRBJ1-6; CDR3 protein: CASSEEWTANSPLHF; CDR3 DNA: TGTGCCAGCAGTGAAGAGTGGACAGCTAATTCACCCCTCCACTTT
V gene: TRBV12-3/TRBV12-4; CDR3 length: 12; clone size: NA; D gene: NA; J gene: TRBJ1-2; CDR3 protein: CASSFGRPGYTF; CDR3 DNA: TGTGCCAGCAGTTTTGGGAGGCCTGGCTACACCTTC
V gene: TRBV18; CDR3 length: 17; clone size: NA; D gene: TRBD2; J gene: TRBJ2-1; CDR3 protein: CASSPTSGRSSYNEQFF; CDR3 DNA: TGTGCCAGCTCACCTACTAGCGGGAGAAGTTCCTACAATGAGCAGTTCTTC
V gene: TRBV29-1; CDR3 length: 11; clone size: once; D gene: NA; J gene: TRBJ2-1; CDR3 protein: CSVDRGNEQFF; CDR3 DNA: TGCAGCGTTGACAGGGGTAATGAGCAGTTCTTC